These T cell receptor beta chains were read from a single sample in a study of T-cell memory formation after mild COVID-19. TCRdb processed the 5' RACE reads anew with MiXCR; each CDR3 protein has one entry. The sample yields about 560,000 distinct CDR3 sequences, around a sixth seen once. The sequenced sample consisted of PBMCs or a T cell subset sorted from them (not recorded which). All receptors derive from an adult woman who had mild COVID-19 (a few samples of this study predate the infection). Cell type and time point are not known. The CDR3 runs from the conserved cysteine through the conserved F or W. D genes are given only for firm matches. Clone size appears in some rows only: once, few, many, or a class for an expanded clone.

abundance: NA; len: 17; d_gene: TRBD2; v_gene: TRBV18; j_gene: TRBJ2-3; CDR3nt: TGTGCCAGCTCACCCCCGGGACTAGCGGGATACACAGATACGCAGTATTTT; CDR3aa: CASSPPGLAGYTDTQYF
abundance: NA; len: 13; d_gene: TRBD1; v_gene: TRBV20-1; j_gene: TRBJ2-7; CDR3nt: TGCAGTGCTATTCGGACAGGGGGGGGCGAGCAGTACTTC; CDR3aa: CSAIRTGGGEQYF
abundance: NA; len: 13; d_gene: NA; v_gene: TRBV18; j_gene: TRBJ2-1; CDR3nt: TGTGCCAGCTCACCACGCCTAGCCAATGAGCAGTTCTTC; CDR3aa: CASSPRLANEQFF
abundance: NA; len: 16; d_gene: NA; v_gene: TRBV24-1; j_gene: TRBJ1-2; CDR3nt: TGTGCCACCAGTGATGCTGCCGGTTTGGGGGACGGTGTCTACACCTTC; CDR3aa: CATSDAAGLGDGVYTF
abundance: few; len: 14; d_gene: NA; v_gene: TRBV9; j_gene: TRBJ2-6; CDR3nt: TGTGCCAGCAGCGCCTCCTCTGGGGCCAACGTCCTGACTTTC; CDR3aa: CASSASSGANVLTF
abundance: NA; len: 13; d_gene: NA; v_gene: TRBV5-1; j_gene: TRBJ1-2; CDR3nt: TGCGCCAGCAGCTTGGCCGGTCTGGGCGGCTACACCTTC; CDR3aa: CASSLAGLGGYTF
abundance: many; len: 14; d_gene: NA; v_gene: TRBV5-1; j_gene: TRBJ2-3; CDR3nt: TGCGCCAGCAGCTTTTCGGGTTGGGTCGATACGCAGTATTTT; CDR3aa: CASSFSGWVDTQYF
abundance: NA; len: 15; d_gene: NA; v_gene: TRBV6-1; j_gene: TRBJ2-7; CDR3nt: TGTGCCAGCAGCACTAGCCCACCGAGCCCCTACGAGCAGTACTTC; CDR3aa: CASSTSPPSPYEQYF
abundance: many; len: 17; d_gene: TRBD2; v_gene: TRBV27; j_gene: TRBJ2-7; CDR3nt: TGTGCCAGCAGTCCCTTTTTTTCGGGGGGGGCCCCTACTGAGCAGTACTTC; CDR3aa: CASSPFFSGGAPTEQYF
abundance: NA; len: 13; d_gene: NA; v_gene: TRBV23-1; j_gene: TRBJ1-5; CDR3nt: TGCGCCAGCCGATGGCGGGGAGGTCAGCCCCAGCATTTT; CDR3aa: CASRWRGGQPQHF
abundance: few; len: 15; d_gene: NA; v_gene: TRBV15; j_gene: TRBJ2-5; CDR3nt: TGTGCCACCAGCAGAGATATACTAGGGGACGAGACCCAGTACTTC; CDR3aa: CATSRDILGDETQYF
abundance: few; len: 18; d_gene: TRBD2; v_gene: TRBV4-1; j_gene: TRBJ2-3; CDR3nt: TGCGCCAGCAGCCAAGGGGCGGGGGGCCCTTTTAACACAGATACGCAGTATTTT; CDR3aa: CASSQGAGGPFNTDTQYF
abundance: few; len: 14; d_gene: TRBD1; v_gene: TRBV10-2; j_gene: TRBJ1-5; CDR3nt: TGCGCCAGCAGTGAACAGGGGGCACATCAGCCCCAGCATTTT; CDR3aa: CASSEQGAHQPQHF
abundance: NA; len: 17; d_gene: TRBD1; v_gene: TRBV5-1; j_gene: TRBJ2-1; CDR3nt: TGCGCCAGCAGTTCTCCTCGACAGGGGGCAGCTCTCAATGAGCAGTTCTTC; CDR3aa: CASSSPRQGAALNEQFF
abundance: NA; len: 13; d_gene: NA; v_gene: TRBV24-1; j_gene: TRBJ2-1; CDR3nt: TGTGCCACCAGTGATTTGCTGGCTGGTGAGCAGTTCTTC; CDR3aa: CATSDLLAGEQFF
abundance: NA; len: 16; d_gene: NA; v_gene: TRBV20-1; j_gene: TRBJ2-3; CDR3nt: TGCAGTGCTAGTGAAGCATTTCGGACGGGCACAGATACGCAGTATTTT; CDR3aa: CSASEAFRTGTDTQYF
abundance: many; len: 14; d_gene: TRBD1; v_gene: TRBV3-1; j_gene: TRBJ1-4; CDR3nt: TGTGCCAGCAGCGACAGGGTAACTAATGAAAAACTGTTTTTT; CDR3aa: CASSDRVTNEKLFF
abundance: many; len: 15; d_gene: TRBD2; v_gene: TRBV6-5; j_gene: TRBJ2-5; CDR3nt: TGTGCCAGCAGTTACGATACTAGCGGGAGTCAGACCCAGTACTTC; CDR3aa: CASSYDTSGSQTQYF
abundance: once; len: 15; d_gene: NA; v_gene: TRBV24-1; j_gene: TRBJ1-5; CDR3nt: TGTGCCACCAGTGACCCCGGGACACAGAATCAGCCCCAGCATTTT; CDR3aa: CATSDPGTQNQPQHF
abundance: NA; len: 14; d_gene: TRBD2; v_gene: TRBV5-6; j_gene: TRBJ2-5; CDR3nt: TGTGCCAGCAGCGTGGGAGCGGGGTTAGAGACCCAGTACTTC; CDR3aa: CASSVGAGLETQYF
abundance: NA; len: 16; d_gene: NA; v_gene: TRBV15; j_gene: TRBJ2-3; CDR3nt: TGTGCCACCAGCGCCGACTTGACAATCGGGGGAGATACGCAGTATTTT; CDR3aa: CATSADLTIGGDTQYF
abundance: many; len: 13; d_gene: NA; v_gene: TRBV5-1; j_gene: TRBJ1-1; CDR3nt: TGCGCCAGCAGCTTGGATCCCGGGTTGGTCGCTTTCTTT; CDR3aa: CASSLDPGLVAFF
abundance: many; len: 16; d_gene: TRBD2; v_gene: TRBV3-1; j_gene: TRBJ2-1; CDR3nt: TGTGCCAGCAGCCAAGAGACGGGGGGGCGCTACAATGAGCAGTTCTTC; CDR3aa: CASSQETGGRYNEQFF
abundance: few; len: 16; d_gene: TRBD1; v_gene: TRBV5-1; j_gene: TRBJ2-1; CDR3nt: TGCGCCAGCAACCTCGACAGGGCAACTACCCGCAATGAGCAGTTCTTC; CDR3aa: CASNLDRATTRNEQFF
abundance: NA; len: 17; d_gene: NA; v_gene: TRBV4-3; j_gene: TRBJ2-2; CDR3nt: TGCGCCAGCAGCCAAGATCGTGGCCGGGCTGGCACCGGGGAGCTGTTTTTT; CDR3aa: CASSQDRGRAGTGELFF
abundance: many; len: 17; d_gene: TRBD1; v_gene: TRBV7-8; j_gene: TRBJ1-5; CDR3nt: TGTGCCAGCAGCTTAGTCGCGAGGACAGGGCACAATCAGCCCCAGCATTTT; CDR3aa: CASSLVARTGHNQPQHF
abundance: few; len: 15; d_gene: TRBD1; v_gene: TRBV4-1; j_gene: TRBJ1-1; CDR3nt: TGCGCCAGCAGCCAATTAACAGGGGGAAACACTGAAGCTTTCTTT; CDR3aa: CASSQLTGGNTEAFF
abundance: NA; len: 14; d_gene: NA; v_gene: TRBV19; j_gene: TRBJ1-1; CDR3nt: TGTGCCAGTAATCCCGCCGGAGGGGCCACTGAAGCTTTCTTT; CDR3aa: CASNPAGGATEAFF
abundance: NA; len: 15; d_gene: TRBD1; v_gene: TRBV20-1; j_gene: TRBJ1-2; CDR3nt: TGCAGTGCTAGACCCGGGACAGGGGAGGGCTATGGCTACACCTTC; CDR3aa: CSARPGTGEGYGYTF
abundance: few; len: 15; d_gene: NA; v_gene: TRBV6-5; j_gene: TRBJ1-2; CDR3nt: TGTGCCAGCAGTTACTCGATACATCCCTTATATGGCTACACCTTC; CDR3aa: CASSYSIHPLYGYTF
abundance: few; len: 16; d_gene: TRBD1; v_gene: TRBV14; j_gene: TRBJ2-3; CDR3nt: TGTGCCAGCAGCCAACTTGGACAGGGCGAGGCAGATACGCAGTATTTT; CDR3aa: CASSQLGQGEADTQYF
abundance: NA; len: 13; d_gene: TRBD2; v_gene: TRBV10-3; j_gene: TRBJ2-5; CDR3nt: TGTGCCATCAGACGGGAGGGCCAAGAGACCCAGTACTTC; CDR3aa: CAIRREGQETQYF
abundance: NA; len: 14; d_gene: TRBD2; v_gene: TRBV10-3; j_gene: TRBJ2-5; CDR3nt: TGTGCCATCAGCCCTGGACTAGCGCCGGAGACCCAGTACTTC; CDR3aa: CAISPGLAPETQYF
abundance: many; len: 16; d_gene: NA; v_gene: TRBV7-9; j_gene: TRBJ1-2; CDR3nt: TGTGCCAGCAGCGCTCTCCCCCTGACAGACAACTATGGCTACACCTTC; CDR3aa: CASSALPLTDNYGYTF
abundance: NA; len: 15; d_gene: TRBD2; v_gene: TRBV7-3; j_gene: TRBJ2-1; CDR3nt: TGTGCCAGCAGCTCTTCCGGGACTAGCTCCAATGAGCAGTTCTTC; CDR3aa: CASSSSGTSSNEQFF
abundance: NA; len: 15; d_gene: TRBD1; v_gene: TRBV7-6; j_gene: TRBJ2-7; CDR3nt: TGTGCCAGCAGCTCGGGGGACAGGGATTCCTACGAGCAGTACTTC; CDR3aa: CASSSGDRDSYEQYF
abundance: few; len: 15; d_gene: TRBD1; v_gene: TRBV7-3; j_gene: TRBJ2-5; CDR3nt: TGTGCCAGCAGCGTTCGAGGGGGCGCCGGGGAGACCCAGTACTTC; CDR3aa: CASSVRGGAGETQYF
abundance: NA; len: 14; d_gene: NA; v_gene: TRBV12-5; j_gene: TRBJ1-1; CDR3nt: TGTGCTAGTGGTTTGGCAGGGATCAGAACTGAAGCTTTCTTT; CDR3aa: CASGLAGIRTEAFF
abundance: NA; len: 15; d_gene: TRBD1; v_gene: TRBV14; j_gene: TRBJ1-1; CDR3nt: TGTGCCAGCAGCCAAGTCTGGACAGGGGCAAGGGAAGCTTTCTTT; CDR3aa: CASSQVWTGAREAFF
abundance: NA; len: 14; d_gene: TRBD2; v_gene: TRBV19; j_gene: TRBJ2-2; CDR3nt: TGTGCCAGTAGTACTAGCGGGGGAACCGGGGAGCTGTTTTTT; CDR3aa: CASSTSGGTGELFF
abundance: NA; len: 17; d_gene: TRBD2; v_gene: TRBV4-3; j_gene: TRBJ2-3; CDR3nt: TGCGCCAGCAGCCGAGATGGAAGCGGGAGCTACCCAGATACGCAGTATTTT; CDR3aa: CASSRDGSGSYPDTQYF
abundance: NA; len: 15; d_gene: TRBD2; v_gene: TRBV10-3; j_gene: TRBJ2-2; CDR3nt: TGTGCCATCAGCGTGGGAGAAGCGGGGGCGGGGGAGCTGTTTTTT; CDR3aa: CAISVGEAGAGELFF
abundance: NA; len: 15; d_gene: NA; v_gene: TRBV2; j_gene: TRBJ2-1; CDR3nt: TGTGCCAGCAGTGAACCCGGGCGGAGCTACAATGAGCAGTTCTTC; CDR3aa: CASSEPGRSYNEQFF
abundance: NA; len: 14; d_gene: NA; v_gene: TRBV20-1; j_gene: TRBJ2-7; CDR3nt: TGCAGTGCTCCGGGGGCCGGGGGGCCGGACGAGCAGTACTTC; CDR3aa: CSAPGAGGPDEQYF
abundance: few; len: 14; d_gene: NA; v_gene: TRBV5-5; j_gene: TRBJ2-1; CDR3nt: TGTGCCAGCAGCTTGGATGCAGGGCTCAATGAGCAGTTCTTC; CDR3aa: CASSLDAGLNEQFF
abundance: NA; len: 16; d_gene: NA; v_gene: TRBV7-3; j_gene: TRBJ2-6; CDR3nt: TGTGCCAGCAGCTTAACGCAGTACTCTGGGGCCAACGTCCTGACTTTC; CDR3aa: CASSLTQYSGANVLTF
abundance: NA; len: 21; d_gene: TRBD1; v_gene: TRBV20-1; j_gene: TRBJ2-7; CDR3nt: TGCAGTGCTAGAGATGATGGGAATATGGGACAGGTCAGGTTAGAGAGCTACGAGCAGTACTTC; CDR3aa: CSARDDGNMGQVRLESYEQYF
abundance: NA; len: 18; d_gene: TRBD2; v_gene: TRBV5-1; j_gene: TRBJ2-1; CDR3nt: TGCGCCAGCAGCCAGGGACTAGCGGGAGGGTTTCGAAGCAATGAGCAGTTCTTC; CDR3aa: CASSQGLAGGFRSNEQFF
abundance: NA; len: 16; d_gene: NA; v_gene: TRBV7-9; j_gene: TRBJ2-7; CDR3nt: TGTGCCAGCAGCTTAGCGTTCCGGGGAATAAGCTACGAGCAGTACTTC; CDR3aa: CASSLAFRGISYEQYF
abundance: few; len: 15; d_gene: NA; v_gene: TRBV7-3; j_gene: TRBJ2-1; CDR3nt: TGTGCCAGCAGCTTAGTCAGGGGCACCTACAATGAGCAGTTCTTC; CDR3aa: CASSLVRGTYNEQFF
abundance: NA; len: 15; d_gene: NA; v_gene: TRBV27; j_gene: TRBJ2-7; CDR3nt: TGTGCCAGCAGTTTTCGGCAGGGAGGAACCTACGAGCAGTACTTC; CDR3aa: CASSFRQGGTYEQYF
abundance: NA; len: 13; d_gene: NA; v_gene: TRBV24-1; j_gene: TRBJ1-1; CDR3nt: TGTGCCACCAAGGGGGAGATGAACACTGAAGCTTTCTTT; CDR3aa: CATKGEMNTEAFF
abundance: few; len: 15; d_gene: NA; v_gene: TRBV7-9; j_gene: TRBJ1-3; CDR3nt: TGTGCCAGCAGCAAAGGGGGGAGCTCTGGAAACACCATATATTTT; CDR3aa: CASSKGGSSGNTIYF
abundance: NA; len: 14; d_gene: TRBD2; v_gene: TRBV6-6; j_gene: TRBJ2-1; CDR3nt: TGTGCCAGCAGAAAAAGCGGGAGTGGGGATGAGCAGTTCTTC; CDR3aa: CASRKSGSGDEQFF